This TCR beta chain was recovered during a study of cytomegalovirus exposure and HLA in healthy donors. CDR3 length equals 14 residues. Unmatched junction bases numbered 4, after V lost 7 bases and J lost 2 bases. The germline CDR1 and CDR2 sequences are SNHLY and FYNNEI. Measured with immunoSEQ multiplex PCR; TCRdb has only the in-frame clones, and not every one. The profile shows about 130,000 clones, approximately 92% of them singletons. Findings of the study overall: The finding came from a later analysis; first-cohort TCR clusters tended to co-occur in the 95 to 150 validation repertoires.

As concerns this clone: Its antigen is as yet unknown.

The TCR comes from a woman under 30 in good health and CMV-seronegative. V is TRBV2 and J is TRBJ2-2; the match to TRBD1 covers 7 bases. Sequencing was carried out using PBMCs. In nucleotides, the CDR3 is TGTGCCAGCACATGGGACAGTAACACCGGGGAGCTGTTTTTT. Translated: CASTWDSNTGELFF.